This T cell receptor beta chain is from a study of cytomegalovirus exposure and HLA in healthy donors. Sequencing used immunoSEQ multiplex PCR; TCRdb keeps in-frame clones, though not all of them. The table shows approximately 300,000 clones, with 70% to 90% occurring only once. Of note for this clone: The sample contains more than one DNA sequence encoding this CDR3.

The sample taken for sequencing was PBMCs. This clonotype was obtained from a woman aged 18-35 years in good health and CMV-seronegative.

CDR3 nucleotides: TGTGCCAGCAGCCCCGGCACTAGCGGTTCCTACGAGCAGTACTTC. This gives the protein CASSPGTSGSYEQYF. The rearrangement joins TRBV7-9 to TRBJ2-7; 8 bases are a match to TRBD2. The V gene end was trimmed by 5 bases and the J gene end by 1 base; junction bases not matched to a gene: 7. CDR3 size: 15 residues. Germline assignment: CDR1 SEHNR and CDR2 FQNEAQ (reference sequence).